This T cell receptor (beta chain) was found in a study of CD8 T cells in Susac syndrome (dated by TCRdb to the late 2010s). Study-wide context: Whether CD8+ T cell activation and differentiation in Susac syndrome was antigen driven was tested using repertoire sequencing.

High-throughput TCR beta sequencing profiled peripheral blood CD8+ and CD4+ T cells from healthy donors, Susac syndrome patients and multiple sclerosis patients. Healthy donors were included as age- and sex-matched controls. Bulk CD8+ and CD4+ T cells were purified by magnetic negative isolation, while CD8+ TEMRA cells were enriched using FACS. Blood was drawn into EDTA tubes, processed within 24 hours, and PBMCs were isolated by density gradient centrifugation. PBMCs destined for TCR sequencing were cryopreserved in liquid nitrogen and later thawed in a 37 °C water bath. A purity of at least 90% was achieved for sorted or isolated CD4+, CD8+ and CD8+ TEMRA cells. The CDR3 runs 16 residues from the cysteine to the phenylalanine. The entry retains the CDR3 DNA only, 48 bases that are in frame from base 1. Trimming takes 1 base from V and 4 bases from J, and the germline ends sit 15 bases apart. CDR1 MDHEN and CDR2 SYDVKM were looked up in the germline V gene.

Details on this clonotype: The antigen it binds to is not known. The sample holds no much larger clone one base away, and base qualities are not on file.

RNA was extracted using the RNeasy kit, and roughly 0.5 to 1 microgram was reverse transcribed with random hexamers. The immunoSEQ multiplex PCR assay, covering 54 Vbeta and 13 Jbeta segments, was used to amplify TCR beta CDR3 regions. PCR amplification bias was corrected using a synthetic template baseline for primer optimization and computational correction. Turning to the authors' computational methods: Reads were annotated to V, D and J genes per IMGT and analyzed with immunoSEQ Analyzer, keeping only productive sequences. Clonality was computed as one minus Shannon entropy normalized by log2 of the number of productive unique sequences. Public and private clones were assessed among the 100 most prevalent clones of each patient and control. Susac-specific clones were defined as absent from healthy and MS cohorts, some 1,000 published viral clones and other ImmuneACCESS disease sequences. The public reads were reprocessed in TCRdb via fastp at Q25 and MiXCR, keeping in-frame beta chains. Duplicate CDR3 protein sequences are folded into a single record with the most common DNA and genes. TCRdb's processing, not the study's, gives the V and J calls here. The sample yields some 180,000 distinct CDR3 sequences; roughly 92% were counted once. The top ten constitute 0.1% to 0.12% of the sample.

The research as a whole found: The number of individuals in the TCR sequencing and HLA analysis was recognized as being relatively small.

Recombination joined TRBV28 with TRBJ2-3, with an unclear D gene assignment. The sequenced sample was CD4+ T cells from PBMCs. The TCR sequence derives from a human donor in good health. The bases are TGTGCCAGCAGTTTATCTGCTAGTCCTCTGCCAGATACGCAGTATTTT. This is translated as CASSLSASPLPDTQYF.